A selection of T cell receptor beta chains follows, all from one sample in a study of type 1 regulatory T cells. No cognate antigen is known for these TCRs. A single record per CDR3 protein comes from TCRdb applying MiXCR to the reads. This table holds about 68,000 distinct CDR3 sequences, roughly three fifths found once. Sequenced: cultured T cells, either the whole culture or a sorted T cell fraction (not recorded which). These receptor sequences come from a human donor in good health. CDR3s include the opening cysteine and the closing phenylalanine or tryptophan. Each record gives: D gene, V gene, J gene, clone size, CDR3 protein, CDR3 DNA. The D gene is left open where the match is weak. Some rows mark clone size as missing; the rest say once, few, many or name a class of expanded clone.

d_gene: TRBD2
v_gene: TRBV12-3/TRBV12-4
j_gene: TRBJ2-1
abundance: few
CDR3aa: CASSFYTSGSNEQFF
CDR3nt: TGTGCCAGCAGTTTTTATACTAGCGGGAGCAATGAGCAGTTCTTC

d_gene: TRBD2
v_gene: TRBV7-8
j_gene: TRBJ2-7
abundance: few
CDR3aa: CASSLAVVWLAVSYEQYF
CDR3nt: TGTGCCAGCAGCTTAGCGGTAGTTTGGCTAGCGGTTTCCTACGAGCAGTACTTC

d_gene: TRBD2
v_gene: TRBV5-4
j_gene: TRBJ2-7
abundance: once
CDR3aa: CASSRTSGKSYEQYF
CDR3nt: TGTGCCAGCAGCCGGACTAGCGGAAAATCCTACGAGCAGTACTTC

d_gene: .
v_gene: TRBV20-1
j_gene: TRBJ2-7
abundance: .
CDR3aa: CSTQQGLRYEQYF
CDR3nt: TGCAGTACCCAACAGGGCCTCCGCTACGAGCAGTACTTC

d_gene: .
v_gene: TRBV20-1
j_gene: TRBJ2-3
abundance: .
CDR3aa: CSAYKVSDTQYF
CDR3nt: TGCAGTGCTTATAAGGTGTCAGATACGCAGTATTTT

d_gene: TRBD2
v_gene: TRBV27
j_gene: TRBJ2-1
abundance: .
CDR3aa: CASSLISGRSFREQFF
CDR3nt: TGTGCCAGCAGCCTAATAAGCGGGAGAAGTTTCCGCGAGCAGTTCTTC

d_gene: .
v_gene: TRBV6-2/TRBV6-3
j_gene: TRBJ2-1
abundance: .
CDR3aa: CASSLDRNEQFF
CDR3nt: TGTGCCAGCAGTCTTGACAGAAATGAGCAGTTCTTC

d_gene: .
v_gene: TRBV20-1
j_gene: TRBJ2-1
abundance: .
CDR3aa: CSARDTAESYNEQFF
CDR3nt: TGCAGTGCTAGAGATACGGCTGAGTCCTACAATGAGCAGTTCTTC

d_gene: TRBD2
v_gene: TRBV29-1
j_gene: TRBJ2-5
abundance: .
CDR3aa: CSVDGLAGEETQYF
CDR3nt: TGCAGCGTTGATGGACTAGCGGGAGAAGAGACCCAGTACTTC

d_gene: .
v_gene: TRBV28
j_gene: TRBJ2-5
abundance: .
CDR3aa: CASRAGSETQYF
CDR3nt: TGTGCCAGCAGGGCGGGTTCAGAGACCCAGTACTTC

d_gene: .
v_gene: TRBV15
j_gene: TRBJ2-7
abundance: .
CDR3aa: CATSREVLAAEQYF
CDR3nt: TGTGCCACCAGCAGAGAGGTTCTTGCAGCCGAGCAGTACTTC

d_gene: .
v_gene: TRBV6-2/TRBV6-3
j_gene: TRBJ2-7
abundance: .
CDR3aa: CASSYSLKAPSYEQYF
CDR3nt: TGTGCCAGCAGTTACTCATTGAAGGCACCCTCCTACGAGCAGTACTTC

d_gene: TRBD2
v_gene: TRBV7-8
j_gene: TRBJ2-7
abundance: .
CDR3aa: CASSQGLAGGPVSEQYF
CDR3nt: TGTGCCAGCAGCCAGGGACTAGCGGGAGGGCCCGTATCCGAGCAGTACTTC

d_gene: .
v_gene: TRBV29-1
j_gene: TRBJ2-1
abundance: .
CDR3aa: CSVGPSNWGEQFF
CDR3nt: TGCAGCGTTGGACCGAGCAATTGGGGTGAGCAGTTCTTC

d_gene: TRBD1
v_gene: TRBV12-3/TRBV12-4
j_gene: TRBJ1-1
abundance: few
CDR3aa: CASKRPGTGRTEAFF
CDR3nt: TGTGCCAGCAAGCGCCCCGGGACAGGACGGACTGAAGCTTTCTTT

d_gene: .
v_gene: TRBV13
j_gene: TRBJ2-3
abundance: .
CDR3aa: CASSFQGTDTQYF
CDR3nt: TGTGCCAGCAGCTTCCAGGGAACAGATACGCAGTATTTT

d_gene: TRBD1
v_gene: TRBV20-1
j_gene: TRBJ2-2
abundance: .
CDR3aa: CSARAPDRANTGELFF
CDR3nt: TGCAGTGCTAGAGCCCCGGACAGGGCGAACACCGGGGAGCTGTTTTTT

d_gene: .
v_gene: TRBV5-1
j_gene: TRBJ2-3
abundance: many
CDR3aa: CASSGGTVSTDTQYF
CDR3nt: TGCGCCAGCAGCGGAGGGACAGTTAGCACAGATACGCAGTATTTT